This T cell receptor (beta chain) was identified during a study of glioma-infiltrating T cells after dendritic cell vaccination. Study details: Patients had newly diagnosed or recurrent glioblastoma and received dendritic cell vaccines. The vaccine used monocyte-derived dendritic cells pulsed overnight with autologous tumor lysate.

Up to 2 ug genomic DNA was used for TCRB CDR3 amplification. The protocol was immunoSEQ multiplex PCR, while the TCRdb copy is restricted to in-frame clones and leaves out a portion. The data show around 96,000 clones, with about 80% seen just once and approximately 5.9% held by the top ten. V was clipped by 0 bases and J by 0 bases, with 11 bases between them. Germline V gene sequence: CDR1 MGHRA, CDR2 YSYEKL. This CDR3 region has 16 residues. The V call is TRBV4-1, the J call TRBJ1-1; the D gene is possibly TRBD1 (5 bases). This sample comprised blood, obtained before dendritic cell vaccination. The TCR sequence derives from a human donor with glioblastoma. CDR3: CASSQDGGGLNTEAFF. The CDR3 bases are TGCGCCAGCAGCCAAGATGGGGGAGGCCTGAACACTGAAGCTTTCTTT.